This TCR beta chain is from a study of glioma-infiltrating T cells after dendritic cell vaccination. Study as a whole: Patients received three intradermal dendritic cell vaccine injections at biweekly intervals.

In the case of this clone: Germline and junction disagree at one end, which may indicate a read error.

The time point denotes: after dendritic cell vaccination, including at tumor progression/relapse. No glioblastoma patient carried an isocitrate dehydrogenase mutation. Input was around 1.9 ug genomic DNA, or all available if less. Profiled with immunoSEQ multiplex PCR; TCRdb holds only in-frame clones, not every one. The sample contains over 90,000 clones, around 80% of which appear only once. The germline V gene encodes CDR1 SGHRS and CDR2 YFSETQ. This CDR3 contains 15 residues. This chain joins TRBV5-1 and TRBJ1-6; no firm D call. Sequencing used blood, obtained after dendritic cell vaccination. The sequence was obtained from a human donor with glioblastoma. CDR3 loop: CASSLDQAYNSPLHF. As DNA, the CDR3 is TGCGCCAGCAGCTTGGACCAGGCCTACAATTCACCCCTCCACTTT.